These T cell receptor beta chains were read from a single sample in a study of CD8+CD57+ T cells in acquired aplastic anemia. TCRdb ran MiXCR on the reads and lists one entry per CDR3 protein. Of 150,000 to 160,000 distinct CDR3 sequences in the sample, less than 60% were seen once. The sample consisted of sorted CD4+, CD8+, or CD8+CD57+ T cells (not recorded which) from PBMCs. The receptors derive from a human donor with aplastic anemia. CDR3s include the opening cysteine and the closing phenylalanine or tryptophan. A D gene is named only where the DNA matches it firmly. Not all rows give a size; the values are once, few, many and, for expanded clones, a class.

CDR3aa | CDR3nt | d_gene | abundance | j_gene | v_gene
CATSRDLGDNQPQHF | TGTGCCACCAGCAGAGATCTAGGCGATAATCAGCCCCAGCATTTT | - | - | TRBJ1-5 | TRBV15
CASTKQGTDEQYF | TGTGCCTCAACGAAACAGGGGACGGACGAGCAGTACTTC | TRBD1 | - | TRBJ2-7 | TRBV19
CASSFGTANTEAFF | TGTGCCAGCAGCTTCGGGACGGCGAACACTGAAGCTTTCTTT | - | many | TRBJ1-1 | TRBV5-5
CASSAKVPDTQYF | TGTGCTAGCAGCGCTAAAGTCCCAGATACGCAGTATTTT | - | - | TRBJ2-3 | TRBV7-9
CASSLDSGTVWNEQFF | TGTGCCAGCAGCTTAGATAGCGGGACAGTATGGAATGAGCAGTTCTTC | - | many | TRBJ2-1 | TRBV11-2
CASSFPNRPQHF | TGTGCCAGCAGTTTCCCAAATCGGCCCCAGCATTTT | - | - | TRBJ1-5 | TRBV10-3
CASTRTGALAPLHF | TGTGCCAGCACCCGAACAGGGGCCCTCGCACCCCTCCACTTT | TRBD1 | - | TRBJ1-6 | TRBV2
CASSINRLDSNQPQHF | TGTGCCAGTAGTATCAACAGGTTAGATAGCAATCAGCCCCAGCATTTT | - | - | TRBJ1-5 | TRBV19
CSVGTLGYEQYF | TGCAGCGTTGGGACATTGGGCTACGAGCAGTACTTC | - | - | TRBJ2-7 | TRBV29-1
CASSEIWTVQPPYEQYF | TGTGCCAGCAGTGAAATATGGACAGTTCAGCCCCCCTACGAGCAGTACTTC | - | - | TRBJ2-7 | TRBV25-1
CASSLGGPGYNEQFF | TGTGCCAGCAGCTTAGGAGGCCCCGGTTACAATGAGCAGTTCTTC | - | many | TRBJ2-1 | TRBV7-8
CASSRGETQYF | TGTGCCAGCAGTCGAGGGGAGACCCAGTACTTC | - | many | TRBJ2-5 | TRBV12-3/TRBV12-4
CASKGSNTGELFF | TGCGCCAGCAAGGGATCTAACACCGGGGAGCTGTTTTTT | - | - | TRBJ2-2 | TRBV5-1